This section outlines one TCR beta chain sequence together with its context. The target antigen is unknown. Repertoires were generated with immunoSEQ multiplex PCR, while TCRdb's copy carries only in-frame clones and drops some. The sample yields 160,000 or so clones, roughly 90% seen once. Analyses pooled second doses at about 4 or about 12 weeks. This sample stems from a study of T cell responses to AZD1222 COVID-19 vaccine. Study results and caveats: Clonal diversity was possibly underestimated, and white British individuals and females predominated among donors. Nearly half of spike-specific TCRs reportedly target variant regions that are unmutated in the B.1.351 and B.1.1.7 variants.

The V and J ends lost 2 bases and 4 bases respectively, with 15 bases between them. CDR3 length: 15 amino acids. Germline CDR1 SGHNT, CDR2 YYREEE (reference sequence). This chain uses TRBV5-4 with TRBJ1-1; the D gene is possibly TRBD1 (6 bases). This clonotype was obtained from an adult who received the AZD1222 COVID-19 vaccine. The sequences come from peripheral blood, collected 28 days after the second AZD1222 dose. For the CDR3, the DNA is TGTGCCAGCAGCTTCAAGGGGGGTTGGAGCACTGAAGCTTTCTTT. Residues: CASSFKGGWSTEAFF.